The rows below give T cell receptor beta chains drawn from one sample of a study of post-analysis software for immune sequencing data. TCRdb re-called the PCR reads through MiXCR, storing one row per CDR3 protein. The sample records hundreds of thousands of distinct CDR3 sequences, 25% to 30% being singletons. Sequencing input: blood. Source of these receptors: a girl under 18 with multiple sclerosis. CDR3s include the opening cysteine and the closing phenylalanine or tryptophan. Fields, in order: J gene, clone size, D gene, V gene, CDR3 DNA, CDR3 protein. A D gene is named only where the DNA matches it firmly. Not all rows give a size; the values are once, few, many and, for expanded clones, a class.

j_gene: TRBJ2-7
abundance: .
d_gene: TRBD2
v_gene: TRBV20-1
CDR3nt: TGCAGTGCTCGCTTGGGCGGGGGGCACGGCTACGAGCAGTACTTC
CDR3aa: CSARLGGGHGYEQYF

j_gene: TRBJ2-5
abundance: few
d_gene: .
v_gene: TRBV6-6
CDR3nt: TGTGCCAGCAGTGCCAACGGCCGGGGGGACAATGAGCAGTACTTC
CDR3aa: CASSANGRGDNEQYF

j_gene: TRBJ2-7
abundance: .
d_gene: .
v_gene: TRBV28
CDR3nt: TGTGCCAGCCGAAACAGGGGGGGTGTTTCCGAGCAGTACTTC
CDR3aa: CASRNRGGVSEQYF

j_gene: TRBJ1-2
abundance: few
d_gene: TRBD1
v_gene: TRBV20-1
CDR3nt: TGCAGTGCTAGCTCGGGACAGGGAGTTTCTAGTGGCTACACCTTC
CDR3aa: CSASSGQGVSSGYTF

j_gene: TRBJ2-5
abundance: .
d_gene: TRBD2
v_gene: TRBV29-1
CDR3nt: TGCAGCGTTGAAGACCGGGGACTATTTAAAGAGACCCAGTACTTC
CDR3aa: CSVEDRGLFKETQYF

j_gene: TRBJ1-5
abundance: .
d_gene: TRBD1
v_gene: TRBV24-1
CDR3nt: TGTGCCACCAGCCGGGACAGAAATCAGCCCCAGCATTTT
CDR3aa: CATSRDRNQPQHF

j_gene: TRBJ2-3
abundance: many
d_gene: .
v_gene: TRBV18
CDR3nt: TGTGCCAGCAGCCCCGGGGTCACAGATACGCAGTATTTT
CDR3aa: CASSPGVTDTQYF

j_gene: TRBJ2-7
abundance: few
d_gene: .
v_gene: TRBV4-1
CDR3nt: TGCGCCAGCAGCCAGGAACCCACAGGGTTCTACGAGCAGTACTTC
CDR3aa: CASSQEPTGFYEQYF

j_gene: TRBJ2-3
abundance: .
d_gene: .
v_gene: TRBV20-1
CDR3nt: TGCAGTGCTAGAATGGGACCAGGCGGCACAGATACGCAGTATTTT
CDR3aa: CSARMGPGGTDTQYF

j_gene: TRBJ2-1
abundance: .
d_gene: .
v_gene: TRBV2
CDR3nt: TGTGCCAGCAGTGAAACGTGGGAGCAGTTCTTC
CDR3aa: CASSETWEQFF

j_gene: TRBJ2-1
abundance: .
d_gene: TRBD2
v_gene: TRBV20-1
CDR3nt: TGCAGTGCTAGAGATAGCGGGGGGGTATACGAGCAGTTCTTC
CDR3aa: CSARDSGGVYEQFF

j_gene: TRBJ1-1
abundance: once
d_gene: .
v_gene: TRBV27
CDR3nt: TGTGCCAGCAGTTTATCGAAAGCCAGGGGCACTGAAGCTTTCTTT
CDR3aa: CASSLSKARGTEAFF

j_gene: TRBJ2-1
abundance: few
d_gene: TRBD2
v_gene: TRBV4-1
CDR3nt: TGCGCCAGCAGCCAAGTGGCGGGGGGGCGGTTCTTC
CDR3aa: CASSQVAGGRFF

j_gene: TRBJ1-4
abundance: .
d_gene: .
v_gene: TRBV12-3/TRBV12-4
CDR3nt: TGTGCCAGTATACAGGCAGCAGGGGAAAAACTGTTTTTT
CDR3aa: CASIQAAGEKLFF

j_gene: TRBJ2-7
abundance: once
d_gene: TRBD1
v_gene: TRBV6-1
CDR3nt: TGTGCCAGCAGTGAGACTCGGACAGGGGAAAGGAGCGAGCAGTACTTC
CDR3aa: CASSETRTGERSEQYF

j_gene: TRBJ2-6
abundance: few
d_gene: .
v_gene: TRBV10-3
CDR3nt: TGTGCCATCCTGACCGGCCAGGGCCCTGGGGCCAACGTCCTGACTTTC
CDR3aa: CAILTGQGPGANVLTF

j_gene: TRBJ1-4
abundance: .
d_gene: .
v_gene: TRBV20-1
CDR3nt: TGCAGCTGTAAGGGAACAACTAATGAAAAACTGTTTTTT
CDR3aa: CSCKGTTNEKLFF

j_gene: TRBJ2-1
abundance: .
d_gene: TRBD2
v_gene: TRBV5-1
CDR3nt: TGCGCCAGCAGCTGGGGTAGCGGGGGGTCCTACAATGAGCAGTTCTTC
CDR3aa: CASSWGSGGSYNEQFF

j_gene: TRBJ2-2
abundance: .
d_gene: .
v_gene: TRBV11-3
CDR3nt: TGTGCCAGCAGGCGCAGGGGAAACACCGGGGAGCTGTTTTTT
CDR3aa: CASRRRGNTGELFF

j_gene: TRBJ2-5
abundance: few
d_gene: TRBD2
v_gene: TRBV2
CDR3nt: TGTGCCAGCTCACGAGGGGAGGGGACTCTCCGGGAGACCCAGTACTTC
CDR3aa: CASSRGEGTLRETQYF

j_gene: TRBJ2-5
abundance: few
d_gene: .
v_gene: TRBV4-2
CDR3nt: TGTGCCAGCAGTGGGACTGGCCCAGAGACCCAGTACTTC
CDR3aa: CASSGTGPETQYF

j_gene: TRBJ1-2
abundance: .
d_gene: TRBD1
v_gene: TRBV7-2
CDR3nt: TGTGCCAGCAGCGAAACCCGGGACAGAGGCTACACCTTC
CDR3aa: CASSETRDRGYTF

j_gene: TRBJ2-1
abundance: .
d_gene: .
v_gene: TRBV15
CDR3nt: TGTGCCACCAGCAGAGACCTAGCGTTGCATGAGCAGTTCTTC
CDR3aa: CATSRDLALHEQFF

j_gene: TRBJ2-1
abundance: few
d_gene: .
v_gene: TRBV20-1
CDR3nt: TGCAGTGCTAGAGATAAGGGGGGTCCCTACAATGAGCAGTTCTTC
CDR3aa: CSARDKGGPYNEQFF

j_gene: TRBJ1-1
abundance: .
d_gene: .
v_gene: TRBV29-1
CDR3nt: TGCAGCGTTGCACAGGTGAATACTGAAGCTTTCTTT
CDR3aa: CSVAQVNTEAFF

j_gene: TRBJ2-5
abundance: few
d_gene: .
v_gene: TRBV29-1
CDR3nt: TGCAGCGTGAAGAGACTAGTGGCTAGGGAGACCCAGTACTTC
CDR3aa: CSVKRLVARETQYF

j_gene: TRBJ2-5
abundance: .
d_gene: .
v_gene: TRBV3-1
CDR3nt: TGTGCCAGCAGCGCACTCCAGACCCAGTACTTC
CDR3aa: CASSALQTQYF

j_gene: TRBJ2-2
abundance: few
d_gene: .
v_gene: TRBV29-1
CDR3nt: TGCAGCGTTGGTCCGACGGCCCCCACCGGGGAGCTGTTTTTT
CDR3aa: CSVGPTAPTGELFF

j_gene: TRBJ2-7
abundance: once
d_gene: TRBD1
v_gene: TRBV5-1
CDR3nt: TGTGCCAGCAGCTTCTCCGGGACAGACGAGCAGTACTTC
CDR3aa: CASSFSGTDEQYF

j_gene: TRBJ2-1
abundance: few
d_gene: .
v_gene: TRBV11-2
CDR3nt: TGTGCCAGCAGCCTCCCCTGGGCGATGTACAATGAGCAGTTCTTC
CDR3aa: CASSLPWAMYNEQFF

j_gene: TRBJ2-3
abundance: .
d_gene: TRBD1
v_gene: TRBV6-6
CDR3nt: TGTGCCAGCCGAAGGGACAGGGGGTTCTCAGATACGCAGTATTTT
CDR3aa: CASRRDRGFSDTQYF

j_gene: TRBJ2-1
abundance: few
d_gene: .
v_gene: TRBV15
CDR3nt: TGTGCCACCAGAGACATCGACAGGCGTTGGCAGTTCTTC
CDR3aa: CATRDIDRRWQFF

j_gene: TRBJ1-1
abundance: .
d_gene: .
v_gene: TRBV20-1
CDR3nt: TGCAGTGCTAGGGGCCAGAGACTCAACACTGAAGCTTTCTTT
CDR3aa: CSARGQRLNTEAFF

j_gene: TRBJ1-6
abundance: few
d_gene: TRBD1
v_gene: TRBV6-6
CDR3nt: TGTGCCAGCAGGGGGACAGGGCGCTCCGGTTCACCCCTCCACTTT
CDR3aa: CASRGTGRSGSPLHF

j_gene: TRBJ2-7
abundance: .
d_gene: TRBD1
v_gene: TRBV5-5
CDR3nt: TGTGCCAGCAGCTTGAAGGCAGGGGGCCACTACGAGCAGTACTTC
CDR3aa: CASSLKAGGHYEQYF

j_gene: TRBJ2-5
abundance: once
d_gene: TRBD2
v_gene: TRBV20-1
CDR3nt: TGCAGTGCCAGAGTTCCGGCGGGGGGCCTCGGGGAGACCCAGTACTTC
CDR3aa: CSARVPAGGLGETQYF

j_gene: TRBJ2-6
abundance: few
d_gene: TRBD1
v_gene: TRBV5-1
CDR3nt: TGCGCCAGCAGCTTGGGGGGACAGGGTATCATCGGGGCCAACGTCCTGACTTTC
CDR3aa: CASSLGGQGIIGANVLTF

j_gene: TRBJ1-2
abundance: .
d_gene: TRBD1
v_gene: TRBV12-3/TRBV12-4
CDR3nt: TGTGCCAGCAGTCTCTCCACAGGGGGCCCGGTTGGCTACACCTTC
CDR3aa: CASSLSTGGPVGYTF

j_gene: TRBJ2-1
abundance: few
d_gene: .
v_gene: TRBV5-5
CDR3nt: TGTGCCAGCAGCTTTACAGGGAGCGAGCAGTTCTTC
CDR3aa: CASSFTGSEQFF

j_gene: TRBJ2-5
abundance: few
d_gene: TRBD2
v_gene: TRBV20-1
CDR3nt: TGCAGTGCTCCCCTGCCGTCTAGCGGGAGGGGTCGGACCCAGTACTTC
CDR3aa: CSAPLPSSGRGRTQYF

j_gene: TRBJ2-3
abundance: .
d_gene: TRBD2
v_gene: TRBV20-1
CDR3nt: TGCAGTGCTCGCCACCCGGTGGCTAGCGGGAGGGATACAGATACGCAGTATTTT
CDR3aa: CSARHPVASGRDTDTQYF

j_gene: TRBJ2-4
abundance: .
d_gene: TRBD2
v_gene: TRBV20-1
CDR3nt: TGCAGTGCTAGAGATGGCGGGAGTCATGGAAACATTCAGTACTTC
CDR3aa: CSARDGGSHGNIQYF

j_gene: TRBJ2-2
abundance: once
d_gene: .
v_gene: TRBV7-2
CDR3nt: TGTGCCAGCAGCCCCGATCGGGAGCTGTTTTTT
CDR3aa: CASSPDRELFF